Below, 14 T cell receptor beta chains from the same sample are listed, as sequenced in a study of technical replicates of blood from several donors. Assay used: immunoSEQ multiplex PCR; TCRdb lists only in-frame clones, some missing. Of roughly 85,000 clones listed, over 85% are singletons. Source material: T cells isolated from PBMCs. These receptors all stem from a human donor in good health.

The chain has TRBV4-2 and TRBJ1-5, with D maybe TRBD1 (5 bases). Per germline, CDR1 LGHNA and CDR2 YNFKEQ. Trimming took off 1 base at V and 1 base at J, with 8 bases between the two ends. This CDR3 has 15 amino acids. CDR3 in DNA: TGTGCCAGCAGCCAAGTGCAGGGCAGCAATCAGCCCCAGCATTTT. It is translated as CASSQVQGSNQPQHF.

The chain recombines TRBV5-1 with TRBJ2-3; TRBD2 matches 11 bases. From germline, CDR1 is SGHRS and CDR2 YFSETQ. CDR3 length: 14 residues. V lost 0 bases and J lost 9; bases outside the gene matches: 3. CDR3 region: CASSLALAGETQYF. The CDR3 DNA is TGCGCCAGCAGCTTGGCACTAGCGGGAGAGACGCAGTATTTT.

V gene TRBV6-4 combines with J gene TRBJ2-7, with TRBD2 matching 12 bases. After removal of 4 bases from V and 2 bases from J, the junction contained 3 bases not matched to a gene. CDR3 size: 15 residues. Germline V gene sequence: CDR1 MRHNA, CDR2 SNTAGT. CDR3 sequence reads: CASSGLAGDPYEQYF. As DNA, the CDR3 is TGTGCCAGCAGTGGACTAGCGGGAGACCCCTACGAGCAGTACTTC.

This clone showed up just once. This chain links TRBV4-2 with TRBJ1-5; D may be TRBD1 (5 bases). V lost 4 bases, J lost 0 bases, and 13 bases lay in between. This CDR3 contains 16 residues. The germline gives CDR1 LGHNA, CDR2 YNFKEQ. The CDR3: CASSLPRQLSNQPQHF. CDR3 nucleotide sequence: TGTGCCAGCAGCCTACCGAGACAGCTTAGCAATCAGCCCCAGCATTTT.

The rearrangement joins TRBV6-1 to TRBJ2-3; a weak D match, TRBD1 (6 bases). With 4 bases removed from V and 2 bases from J, the gap between germline ends came to 16 bases. In germline, CDR1 is MNHNS, CDR2 SASEGT. This CDR3 is built from 16 residues. In DNA, the CDR3 is TGTGCCAGCAGTGTACCCAGGACAGCAAACACAGATACGCAGTATTTT. Translating it yields CASSVPRTANTDTQYF.

CDR3: CASSVAQGSGYTF. Here the CDR3 DNA reads TGTGCCAGCAGTGTAGCACAGGGTTCTGGCTACACCTTC. The rearrangement uses TRBV25-1 and TRBJ1-2, with a weak D call TRBD1 (6 bases). With 4 bases removed from V and 7 bases from J, the gap between germline ends came to 13 bases. Germline CDR1 and CDR2: MGHDK and SYGVNS. The CDR3 is 13 amino acids.

The V gene is TRBV5-4, the J gene TRBJ1-2; D is undetermined. The CDR3 spans 14 residues. Trimming shortened V by 4 bases and J by 1 base, and 11 bases separated the two germline ends. Germline values: CDR1 SGHNT, CDR2 YYREEE (reference sequence). CDR3: CASSPESYNYGYTF. The CDR3 nucleotides are TGTGCCAGCAGCCCGGAGTCATATAACTATGGCTACACCTTC. The complete variable domain, with remaining parts taken from reference TRBV5-4 and TRBJ1-2, reads ETGVTQSPTHLIKTRGQQVTLRCSSQSGHNTVSWYQQALGQGPQFIFQYYREEENGRGNFPPRFSGLQFPNYSSELNVNALELDDSALYLCASSPESYNYGYTFGSGTRLTVV.

The gene calls are TRBV4-1 and TRBJ2-5, with 10 bases aligning to TRBD2. CDR3 length: 18 residues. Germline V CDR1 and CDR2: MGHRA, YSYEKL. V gave up 4 bases and J gave up 2 bases; unmatched junction bases: 13. CDR3 sequence reads: CASSLTRGAGGIQETQYF. The CDR3 DNA reads TGCGCCAGCAGCCTTACGAGGGGAGCGGGAGGGATACAAGAGACCCAGTACTTC.

This chain joins TRBV5-4 and TRBJ2-5; D is unclear. This CDR3 contains 14 residues. Trimming stripped 1 base from V and 0 bases from J, with 7 bases between. The germline V gene has CDR1 SGHNT and CDR2 YYREEE (reference sequence). The CDR3 sequence: CASSLSTYQETQYF. As DNA, the CDR3 is TGTGCCAGCAGCTTGTCTACGTACCAAGAGACCCAGTACTTC.

This clone was picked up a small number of times. The chain uses TRBV7-9 and TRBJ1-1, with a tentative D call TRBD1 (6 bases). The CDR3 consists of 14 residues. Germline V gene data show CDR1 as SEHNR and CDR2 as FQNEAQ (reference sequence). V shed 4 bases and J shed 6 bases, with 15 bases lying between them. CDR3 region: CASSSRSGDPEAFF. For the CDR3, the DNA is TGTGCCAGCAGCTCGAGGTCAGGGGACCCTGAAGCTTTCTTT.

The V gene is TRBV7-9, the J gene TRBJ2-5; 8 bases agree with TRBD1. Germline V gives CDR1 SEHNR, CDR2 FQNEAQ (reference sequence). The CDR3 runs to 15 residues. The V segment lost 1 base and the J segment 4 bases; nucleotides outside the gene matches: 5. The CDR3 sequence is CASSLGQGMGETQYF. The CDR3 DNA is TGTGCCAGCAGCTTAGGACAGGGGATGGGAGAGACCCAGTACTTC.

The gene calls are TRBV13 and TRBJ2-5; D might be TRBD1 (6 bases). The CDR3 length is 14 residues. Per the germline V gene, CDR1 is PRHDT and CDR2 is FYEKMQ (reference sequence). V shed 0 bases and J shed 4 bases, with 9 bases lying between them. The CDR3 bases are TGTGCCAGCAGCTTAGGAGGGGGTCGAGAGACCCAGTACTTC. Encoded protein: CASSLGGGRETQYF.

The chain recombines TRBV4-1 with TRBJ2-5, with 7 nucleotides matching TRBD2. Germline CDR1 reads MGHRA; CDR2 reads YSYEKL. The trim removed 3 bases at V and 2 bases at J, leaving 3 bases unmatched. The CDR3 has 14 amino acids. CDR3 protein: CASSQPGGQETQYF. In DNA form, the CDR3 reads TGCGCCAGCAGCCAGCCGGGGGGTCAAGAGACCCAGTACTTC.

The rearrangement links TRBV30 to TRBJ2-1; 10 positions match TRBD2. CDR3 length: 15 amino acids. V shed 7 bases, J shed 9 bases, and the junction held 15 bases outside the gene matches. Germline CDR1 is GTSNPN and CDR2 is SVGIG (reference sequence). The CDR3 region has the DNA TGTGCCTCCCCCCCCCAGCGGGGGGGCTCTGGTGAGCAGTTCTTC. Translated: CASPPQRGGSGEQFF.